One and the same sample provided the 16 T cell receptor beta chains below, sequenced in a study of response to subunit inactivated influenza vaccine. Each CDR3 protein is one row after TCRdb ran MiXCR on the RT-PCR reads. The table records about 520,000 distinct CDR3 sequences, about 25% of them present only once. The specimen was CD4+ T cells sorted from PBMCs, collected 4 to 6 days after vaccination. These receptors all come from a man aged 50-60 years who received an inactivated influenza vaccine.

In its sample, this clonotype was seen a few times. The rearrangement uses TRBV5-1 and TRBJ2-2, with D perhaps TRBD1 (5 bases). With 0 bases removed from V and 1 base from J, the gap between germline ends came to 10 bases. CDR3 size: 16 residues. Germline V gives CDR1 SGHRS, CDR2 YFSETQ. The CDR3: CASSLATTVNTGELFF. CDR3 DNA: TGCGCCAGCAGCTTGGCGACGACAGTGAACACCGGGGAGCTGTTTTTT.

V is TRBV11-2 and J is TRBJ1-4; D is uncertain. This CDR3 is built from 14 residues. The V end lost 5 bases, the J end lost 8 bases, and 15 bases lay between the germline ends. In germline, CDR1 is SGHAT, CDR2 FQNNGV. Here the CDR3 reads CASSTAGPAEKLFF. The CDR3 region has the DNA TGTGCCAGCAGCACAGCCGGGCCAGCAGAAAAACTGTTTTTT.

This clonotype was counted a few times. V and J are TRBV28 and TRBJ2-1; tentative D call: TRBD2 (5 bases). Trimming cost V 5 bases and J 3 bases, with 11 bases left between them. CDR3 size: 14 residues. Germline V gene sequence: CDR1 MDHEN, CDR2 SYDVKM. DNA of the CDR3: TGTGCCAGCAGTCCGTTCGGACTCTACAATGAGCAGTTCTTC. Translating it yields CASSPFGLYNEQFF.

At least ten counts were recorded for this clonotype. V gene TRBV6-5 combines with J gene TRBJ1-1, with a weak D call TRBD1 (5 bases). The germline V gene encodes CDR1 MNHEY and CDR2 SVGAGI. V dropped 2 bases and J dropped 2 bases, with 6 bases sitting between them. The CDR3 runs 13 residues. CDR3 nucleotide sequence: TGTGCCAGCAGTTACAGGGGAAACACTGAAGCTTTCTTT. Protein product: CASSYRGNTEAFF.

This chain connects TRBV11-1 to TRBJ2-2; 7 bases line up with TRBD1. Losses at the gene ends were 5 bases for V and 4 bases for J; bases not matched to a gene: 7. CDR3 length: 15 amino acids. Germline V gene lookup returns CDR1 SGHAT and CDR2 FQDESV (reference sequence). The CDR3 sequence is CASSIGTVRTGELFF. The CDR3 DNA sequence: TGTGCCAGCAGCATTGGGACAGTGCGCACCGGGGAGCTGTTTTTT.

This chain connects TRBV25-1 to TRBJ2-3, with D hard to call. Germline CDR1 and CDR2: MGHDK and SYGVNS. Trimming shortened V by 7 bases and J by 0 bases, and 14 bases separated the two germline ends. The CDR3 totals 15 residues. The CDR3 loop reads CASTPGGSSTDTQYF. CDR3 bases: TGTGCCAGCACTCCAGGCGGATCTAGCACAGATACGCAGTATTTT. Complete variable domain (other parts from reference TRBV25-1 and TRBJ2-3): EADIYQTPRYLVIGTGKKITLECSQTMGHDKMYWYQQDPGMELHLIHYSYGVNSTEKGDLSSESTVSRIRTEHFPLTLESARPSHTSQYLCASTPGGSSTDTQYFGPGTRLTVL.

The chain joins TRBV25-1 to TRBJ2-5; TRBD2 aligns across 10 bases. V dropped 4 bases and J dropped 5; count of bases not matched to a gene: 10. This CDR3 contains 16 residues. Germline V gene sequence: CDR1 MGHDK, CDR2 SYGVNS. The CDR3 sequence is CASSGRNSGGLETQYF. CDR3 in DNA: TGTGCCAGCAGTGGTAGGAATAGCGGGGGGTTGGAGACCCAGTACTTC. The full variable domain, completed using reference TRBV25-1 and TRBJ2-5, is EADIYQTPRYLVIGTGKKITLECSQTMGHDKMYWYQQDPGMELHLIHYSYGVNSTEKGDLSSESTVSRIRTEHFPLTLESARPSHTSQYLCASSGRNSGGLETQYFGPGTRLLVL.

The sample holds a few counts of this clonotype. The chain employs TRBV5-4 and TRBJ2-7; 7 bases fit TRBD1. V lost 4 bases, J lost 6 bases, and 7 bases stayed unmatched. Germline-derived CDR1 and CDR2 are SGHNT and YYREEE (reference sequence). The length of the CDR3 is 13 residues. CDR3 amino acids: CASSLQGSGEQYF. Written as DNA, the CDR3 is TGTGCCAGCAGCCTACAGGGGTCGGGCGAGCAGTACTTC.

V and J are TRBV5-4 and TRBJ2-5; the match to TRBD2 covers 15 bases. J lost 4 bases, V lost 4 bases, and 8 bases had no gene match. This CDR3 contains 17 residues. Germline V gives CDR1 SGHNT, CDR2 YYREEE (reference sequence). In DNA form, the CDR3 reads TGTGCCAGCAGCCGGGGACTAGCGGGGGGAAATCGAGAGACCCAGTACTTC. Its protein is CASSRGLAGGNRETQYF. Based on the CDR3 plus reference TRBV5-4 and TRBJ2-5, the full variable domain is ETGVTQSPTHLIKTRGQQVTLRCSSQSGHNTVSWYQQALGQGPQFIFQYYREEENGRGNFPPRFSGLQFPNYSSELNVNALELDDSALYLCASSRGLAGGNRETQYFGPGTRLLVL.

This sequence joins TRBV20-1 and TRBJ2-5, with D tentatively TRBD1 (9 bases). Germline CDR1 reads DFQATT; CDR2 reads SNEGSKA (reference sequence). Deletions cut 5 bases from V and 1 base from J, with 26 bases between. The CDR3 covers 18 residues. The CDR3 sequence: CSAFTGGFGSGTQETQYF. CDR3 nucleotides: TGCAGTGCTTTCACAGGGGGCTTCGGTAGCGGGACCCAAGAGACCCAGTACTTC.

The chain's CDR3 is CASSLKWSGRAGEETQYF. The CDR3 DNA follows: TGTGCCAGCAGCCTTAAGTGGAGCGGGAGGGCCGGGGAAGAGACCCAGTACTTC. The chain joins TRBV7-8 to TRBJ2-5; TRBD2 matches 10 bases. This CDR3 contains 18 residues. Germline CDR1 and CDR2: SGHVS and FQNEAQ. Trimming cost V 5 bases and J 3 bases; bases outside gene matches: 15. Supplemented by reference TRBV7-8 and TRBJ2-5, the full variable domain reads GAGVSQSPRYKVAKRGQDVALRCDPISGHVSLFWYQQALGQGPEFLTYFQNEAQLDKSGLPSDRFFAERPEGSVSTLKIQRTQQEDSAVYLCASSLKWSGRAGEETQYFGPGTRLLVL.

The chain has TRBV4-1 and TRBJ2-1, with D possibly called TRBD1 or TRBD2 (5 bases each). The CDR3 extends over 16 amino acids. CDR1 is MGHRA, CDR2 YSYEKL, per germline. Between the trimmed V and J ends, which lost 4 bases and 1 base, there was a span of 14 bases. The CDR3 DNA reads as TGCGCCAGCAGCCCAACTAGGGGTAGGTCCTACAATGAGCAGTTCTTC. The encoded protein is CASSPTRGRSYNEQFF.

This clonotype has just a few counts. J is TRBJ1-5 and V is TRBV7-2; the D is unclear. This CDR3 is built from 14 residues. Trimming cost V 4 bases and J 3 bases, with 10 bases left between them. The germline CDR1 and CDR2 sequences are SGHTA and FQGNSA. The CDR3 DNA reads as TGTGCCAGCAGCTCCGATTGGATCAATCAGCCCCAGCATTTT. As protein: CASSSDWINQPQHF.

The chain has TRBV20-1 and TRBJ1-2; TRBD1 is a possible D gene (5 bases). CDR1 and CDR2 from the germline V gene are DFQATT and SNEGSKA (reference sequence). The V end was cut by 1 base, the J end by 8 bases, with 14 bases between. This CDR3 is 13 amino acids long. CDR3 in DNA: TGCAGTGCTAGAGGTCAGACAGAATCCGGCTACACCTTC. It is translated as CSARGQTESGYTF.

The table lists this clonotype with a few counts. V is TRBV12-3 or TRBV12-4 and J is TRBJ1-5; TRBD1 agrees at 8 bases. V was pared by 6 bases and J by 0 bases, with 4 bases of the junction left unmatched. The CDR3 contains 15 residues. The CDR3 DNA reads as TGTGCCAGCAGCACAGGGGGGAATAGCAATCAGCCCCAGCATTTT. Translation gives CASSTGGNSNQPQHF.

This clonotype has just a few counts. This chain connects TRBV5-5 to TRBJ2-3; D ambiguous. Per the germline V gene, CDR1 is SGHKS and CDR2 is YYEKEE (reference sequence). The CDR3 is 13 amino acids. The V and J ends lost 3 bases and 3 bases respectively, with 8 bases between them. CDR3 nucleotide sequence: TGTGCCAGCAGCTGGGCCCAAACAGATACGCAGTATTTT. Translation: CASSWAQTDTQYF.